Listed here is a single T cell receptor beta chain. Its target is unknown. Chemo-refractory metastatic non-small-cell lung cancer patients were treated with focal radiation plus CTLA-4 blockade with ipilimumab. The sample is drawn from a study of radiotherapy plus CTLA-4 blockade in lung cancer. Study-level information: An objective response was seen in around 17% of patients, and disease control in 25% to 40%. Study-level results: Among reported predictors of response, early blood T cell clone dynamics with interferon-beta performed best.

Trimming took 4 bases from V and 2 from J, leaving 20 bases between them. Germline values: CDR1 LGHNA, CDR2 YSLEER. The CDR3 runs to 17 residues. Generated by immunoSEQ multiplex PCR, the TCRdb table keeps only in-frame clones and is missing some. Here the sample spans fewer than 75,000 clones, roughly 84% being singletons. The sequenced sample was peripheral blood, obtained from a patient treated with radiotherapy plus ipilimumab. The chain recombines TRBV4-3 with TRBJ1-2; no clear D. The receptor was isolated from a human donor with non-small cell lung cancer that progressed on radiotherapy plus ipilimumab. CDR3: CASSPRVGRRKNYGYTF. In DNA, the CDR3 is TGCGCCAGCAGCCCCCGTGTAGGACGTCGAAAGAACTATGGCTACACCTTC.